This TCR beta chain was identified during a study of cytomegalovirus exposure and HLA in healthy donors. The study, taken as a whole, reports: In a later analysis, donors in an Asian-associated ancestry cluster reportedly had fewer N-insertions in productive TCRs than the cohort mean.

Trimming removed 3 bases from V and 6 bases from J; junction bases left unmatched: 6. This CDR3 comprises 15 residues. Germline V gene data show CDR1 as MNHEY and CDR2 as SMNVEV (reference sequence). This clone occurred once. The antigen is not known. 60 Vbeta and 13 Jbeta primers were used in PCR. Sequencing used immunoSEQ multiplex PCR; TCRdb keeps in-frame clones, though not all of them. Here the sample spans about 130,000 clones, about 83% being singletons. This TCR derives from a woman in her thirties or forties in good health and CMV-seropositive. The sequenced sample was PBMCs. The chain carries TRBV27 and TRBJ2-1, with 9 bases fitting TRBD2. CDR3: CASSLSLAGPNEQFF. The CDR3 nucleotides read TGTGCCAGCAGTTTGTCCCTAGCGGGGCCCAATGAGCAGTTCTTC.